Below are 9 T cell receptor beta chains sequenced from a single sample in a study of shared clonotypes between healthy human individuals. Assay: immunoSEQ multiplex PCR; the TCRdb copy retains only in-frame clones and omits some. Of roughly 2,500,000 clones listed, roughly 93% are singletons. The sample comprised naive CD4+ T cells from PBMCs. Noted subset: CD45RA+ positively selected. Source of these receptors: a man between 18 and 35 years old in good health. Some clones in this sample may be carry-over from other donors' samples.

V is TRBV14 and J is TRBJ2-1; 11 positions agree with TRBD2. In germline, CDR1 is SGHDN, CDR2 FVKESK. CDR3 length equals 17 residues. J was trimmed by 4 bases and V by 0 bases; bases with no gene match: 5. The CDR3 spells CASSQEKGLAEYNEQFF. The CDR3 region has the DNA TGTGCCAGCAGCCAAGAAAAGGGACTAGCGGAGTACAATGAGCAGTTCTTC.

This clone was seen once. V and J are TRBV6-6 and TRBJ1-4; TRBD1 agrees at 9 bases. The V and J ends lost 0 bases and 5 bases, in that order; junction bases with no gene match: 4. The CDR3 sequence is 16 residues long. Germline V gene sequence: CDR1 MNHNY, CDR2 SVGAGI (reference sequence). Here the CDR3 reads CASSYSTGTGNEKLFF. The CDR3 nucleotides read TGTGCCAGCAGTTACTCGACCGGGACAGGGAATGAAAAACTGTTTTTT.

The chain uses TRBV9 and TRBJ1-3, with no clear D. This CDR3 region has 13 residues. V shed 3 bases and J shed 4 bases, with 8 bases lying between them. Germline assignment: CDR1 SGDLS and CDR2 YYNGEE. CDR3 bases: TGTGCCAGCAGCGGAGTGGCGGGAAACACCATATATTTT. Encoded protein: CASSGVAGNTIYF.

About this clone: At the DNA level, this CDR3 is encoded by other sequences in the same sample as well. The V gene is TRBV30, the J gene TRBJ2-5, with unresolved D. V lost 0 bases to trimming and J lost 5 bases, with 10 bases between them. The CDR3 totals 13 residues. Germline-derived CDR1 and CDR2 are GTSNPN and SVGIG (reference sequence). The CDR3 region is CAWSVLGGETQYF. The CDR3 DNA reads as TGTGCCTGGAGTGTATTGGGTGGCGAGACCCAGTACTTC.

With respect to this clone: This sample also contains other DNA sequences that code for the same CDR3. The chain recombines TRBV4-1 with TRBJ1-5; TRBD1 matches 9 bases. V shed 5 bases, J shed 6 bases, and the junction held 5 bases outside the gene matches. This CDR3 is 14 amino acids long. Germline V gives CDR1 MGHRA, CDR2 YSYEKL. The CDR3 reads CASSYRGRGQPQHF. DNA of the CDR3: TGCGCCAGCAGCTACAGGGGGCGAGGTCAGCCCCAGCATTTT.

The CDR3 region is CASKRDRGLYEQYF. In DNA, the CDR3 is TGTGCCAGCAAAAGGGACAGGGGGCTCTACGAGCAGTACTTC. The chain employs TRBV7-2 and TRBJ2-7; 12 bases are shared with TRBD1. Germline CDR1 is SGHTA and CDR2 is FQGNSA. V lost 7 bases and J lost 3; bases outside the gene matches: 4. There are 14 residues in the CDR3.

This chain links TRBV5-1 with TRBJ2-3, with D perhaps TRBD1 (6 bases). The germline gives CDR1 SGHRS, CDR2 YFSETQ. CDR3 length: 14 residues. Trimming pared 1 base from V and 4 bases from J, leaving 10 bases between. The CDR3 coding sequence is TGCGCCAGCAGCTTGTTGAGGGGGTCAGATACGCAGTATTTT. It codes for CASSLLRGSDTQYF.

The J gene is TRBJ2-5, the V gene TRBV6-1; 11 bases are shared with TRBD2. J gave up 4 bases and V 4 bases, and 5 bases lay outside the gene matches. CDR1 is MNHNS, CDR2 SASEGT, per germline. This CDR3 has 15 residues. CDR3 coding DNA: TGTGCCAGCAGTGGGGTAGCGGGAGGGGCAGAGACCCAGTACTTC. This codes for CASSGVAGGAETQYF.

This clone has just one count. V gene TRBV2 combines with J gene TRBJ2-2; the match to TRBD2 covers 7 bases. Per the germline V gene, CDR1 is SNHLY and CDR2 is FYNNEI. V was pared by 4 bases and J by 4 bases, with 6 bases of the junction left unmatched. The CDR3 loop spans 15 amino acids. CDR3 protein: CASSAGGSVTGELFF. DNA for the CDR3: TGTGCCAGCAGTGCCGGCGGGAGTGTCACCGGGGAGCTGTTTTTT.